Listed below are T cell receptor beta chains from one sample, sequenced in a study of blood T cell repertoires in COVID-19. Here immunoSEQ multiplex PCR was the method, and the copy in TCRdb shows in-frame clones only, minus some. The table lists 200,000 to 300,000 clones, 80% to 90% of them singletons. The sample taken for sequencing was peripheral blood. These receptors were collected from an elderly woman with COVID-19, enrolled during active disease. CDR3s include the opening cysteine and the closing phenylalanine or tryptophan. The D gene is left open where the match is weak. Clone size is shown for a subset of rows, as once, few, many or a class of expanded clone.

CDR3	DNA	size	D	V	J
CASSLWGVANTGELFF	TGTGCCAGCAGCTTATGGGGGGTCGCGAACACCGGGGAGCTGTTTTTT	.	.	TRBV7-9	TRBJ2-2
CASSLLDEQFF	TGTGCCAGCAGTTTACTTGATGAGCAGTTCTTC	.	.	TRBV12-3/TRBV12-4	TRBJ2-1
CASSPLPQMNTEAFF	TGTGCCAGCTCACCATTACCACAAATGAACACTGAAGCTTTCTTT	.	.	TRBV18	TRBJ1-1
CASSLETSGREQYF	TGTGCCAGCAGCTTAGAAACTAGCGGGAGAGAGCAGTACTTC	.	TRBD2	TRBV7-8	TRBJ2-7
CASSSGLAGAHEQYF	TGTGCCAGCAGCTCAGGACTAGCGGGAGCCCACGAGCAGTACTTC	.	TRBD2	TRBV7-3	TRBJ2-7
CASSLRQYNQPQHF	TGTGCCAGTAGTCTCCGACAGTACAATCAGCCCCAGCATTTT	many	.	TRBV19	TRBJ1-5
CATSDSGDSRAQHF	TGTGCCACCAGTGATTCGGGGGACTCGAGGGCCCAGCATTTT	.	.	TRBV24-1	TRBJ1-5
CASSLPQGAGNQPQHF	TGTGCCAGCAGTTTACCCCAGGGGGCGGGCAATCAGCCCCAGCATTTT	.	TRBD1	TRBV28	TRBJ1-5
CASSQVLTGGGYTF	TGTGCCAGCAGCCAGGTACTGACAGGGGGCGGCTACACCTTC	.	TRBD1	TRBV3-1/TRBV3-2	TRBJ1-2
CASSLLQANTEAFF	TGTGCCAGCAGCCTTCTCCAGGCAAACACTGAAGCTTTCTTT	.	.	TRBV7-6	TRBJ1-1
CASSLHQGWDGYTF	TGTGCCAGCAGCTTGCACCAGGGGTGGGATGGCTACACCTTC	.	.	TRBV5-4	TRBJ1-2
CASSFRAGAEQFF	TGTGCCAGCAGCTTTCGGGCGGGCGCTGAGCAGTTCTTC	few	.	TRBV7-2	TRBJ2-1
CASSFRVGTANSPLHF	TGTGCCAGCAGCTTCAGGGTCGGGACAGCCAATTCACCCCTCCACTTT	.	TRBD1	TRBV11-2	TRBJ1-6
CASSQGTTKRGGYTF	TGTGCCAGCAGCCAAGGAACCACCAAACGGGGTGGCTACACCTTC	few	.	TRBV14	TRBJ1-2
CASSDQGQSYSNQPQHF	TGTGCCAGCAGTGACCAGGGACAGAGTTATAGCAATCAGCCCCAGCATTTT	.	TRBD1	TRBV6-1	TRBJ1-5
CASSSDRLNTEAFF	TGTGCCAGTAGCTCGGACAGGTTGAACACTGAAGCTTTCTTT	once	TRBD1	TRBV19	TRBJ1-1
CASSSYPQETQYF	TGTGCCAGCAGCTCCTATCCACAAGAGACCCAGTACTTC	.	.	TRBV5-4	TRBJ2-5
CASSLGLQETQYF	TGCGCCAGCAGCTTGGGACTGCAAGAGACCCAGTACTTC	.	.	TRBV5-1	TRBJ2-5
CASSSLGRQGANYGYTF	TGTGCCAGCTCATCCCTAGGTCGACAGGGGGCCAACTATGGCTACACCTTC	.	TRBD1	TRBV18	TRBJ1-2
CAISEPYPPGRNTEAFF	TGTGCCATCAGTGAGCCTTACCCCCCGGGAAGGAACACTGAAGCTTTCTTT	.	.	TRBV10-3	TRBJ1-1
CASNLRGRNTEAFF	TGTGCCAGCAACCTCCGCGGAAGGAACACTGAAGCTTTCTTT	.	.	TRBV28	TRBJ1-1
CASSVNRGSEEQSNEQFF	TGTGCCAGCAGTGTTAACAGGGGGTCCGAGGAGCAATCGAATGAGCAGTTCTTC	many	TRBD1	TRBV2	TRBJ2-1
CASSLFRSGDASTDTQYF	TGTGCCAGCAGCTTATTTCGTTCGGGTGATGCTAGCACAGATACGCAGTATTTT	.	.	TRBV7-2	TRBJ2-3
CASSQGLQAYTQYF	TGCGCCAGCAGTCAGGGACTACAGGCCTATACGCAGTATTTT	once	TRBD2	TRBV23-1	TRBJ2-3
CASSLQTGNQPQHF	TGTGCCAGCAGTCTACAGACAGGCAATCAGCCCCAGCATTTT	.	.	TRBV28	TRBJ1-5
CAWSGEGNQPQHF	TGTGCCTGGAGTGGGGAGGGCAATCAGCCCCAGCATTTT	.	.	TRBV30	TRBJ1-5
CATSRERQGYEQYF	TGTGCCACCAGCAGAGAGCGACAGGGCTACGAGCAGTACTTC	once	TRBD1	TRBV15	TRBJ2-7